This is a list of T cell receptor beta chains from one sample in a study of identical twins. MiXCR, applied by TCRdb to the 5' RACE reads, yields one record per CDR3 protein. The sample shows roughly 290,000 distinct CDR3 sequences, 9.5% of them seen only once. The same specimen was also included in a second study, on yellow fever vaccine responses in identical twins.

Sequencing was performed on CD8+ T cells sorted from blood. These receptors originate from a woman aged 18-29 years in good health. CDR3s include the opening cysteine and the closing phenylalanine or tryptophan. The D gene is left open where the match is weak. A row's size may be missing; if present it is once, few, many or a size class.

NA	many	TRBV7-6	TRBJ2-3	CASSLVPDPSTDTQYF	TGTGCCAGCAGCTTAGTTCCGGATCCTAGCACAGATACGCAGTATTTT
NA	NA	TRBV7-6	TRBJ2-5	CASSLESGLLETQYF	TGTGCCAGCAGCTTAGAATCGGGGCTTTTAGAGACCCAGTACTTC
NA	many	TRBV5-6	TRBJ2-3	CASSLLVTDTQYF	TGTGCCAGCAGCTTGTTAGTCACAGATACGCAGTATTTT
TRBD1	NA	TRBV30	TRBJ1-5	CAWNTGEVNQPQHF	TGTGCCTGGAACACAGGGGAAGTCAATCAGCCCCAGCATTTT
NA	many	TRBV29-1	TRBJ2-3	CSVPPSTDTQYF	TGCAGCGTCCCACCTTCGACAGATACGCAGTATTTT
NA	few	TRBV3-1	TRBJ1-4	CASQDRSENEKLFF	TGTGCCAGTCAAGACAGATCCGAAAATGAAAAACTGTTTTTT
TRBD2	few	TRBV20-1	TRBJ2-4	CSANPREFAKNIQYF	TGCAGTGCTAACCCGCGGGAGTTCGCCAAAAACATTCAGTACTTC
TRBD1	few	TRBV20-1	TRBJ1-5	CSAIDRGSTQPQHF	TGCAGTGCTATTGACAGGGGGAGCACTCAGCCCCAGCATTTT
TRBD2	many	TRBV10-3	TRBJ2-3	CASRGLGPDTQYF	TGTGCCAGCAGAGGACTAGGCCCAGATACGCAGTATTTT
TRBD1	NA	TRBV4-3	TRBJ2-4	CASSQDSGTGNIQYF	TGCGCCAGCAGCCAGGATTCCGGGACAGGGAACATTCAGTACTTC
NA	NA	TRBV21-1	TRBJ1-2	CASSNATGFLSGYTF	TGTGCCAGCAGCAACGCGACGGGATTTTTGAGTGGCTACACCTTC
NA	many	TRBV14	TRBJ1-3	CASSPTASGNTIYF	TGTGCCAGCAGCCCAACAGCCTCTGGAAACACCATATATTTT
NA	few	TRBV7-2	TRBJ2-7	CASSLGGGGSYEQYF	TGTGCCAGCAGCCTAGGAGGGGGGGGGTCCTACGAGCAGTACTTC
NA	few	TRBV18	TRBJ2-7	CASSPTEYNRRDEQYF	TGTGCCAGCTCACCGACTGAGTATAATAGGAGGGACGAGCAGTACTTC
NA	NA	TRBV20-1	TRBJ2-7	CSARVRYSYEQYF	TGCAGTGCTAGAGTTAGATACTCCTACGAGCAGTACTTC
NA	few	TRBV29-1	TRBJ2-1	CSVVGVAPEQFF	TGCAGCGTTGTAGGGGTGGCGCCTGAGCAGTTCTTC
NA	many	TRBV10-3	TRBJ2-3	CAIRAVDTDTQYF	TGTGCCATCCGGGCCGTGGACACAGATACGCAGTATTTT
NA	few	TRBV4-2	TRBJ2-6	CASSPRGGDGANVLTF	TGTGCCAGCAGCCCACGAGGAGGGGATGGGGCCAACGTCCTGACTTTC
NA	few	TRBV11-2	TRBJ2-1	CASSFWLYNEQFF	TGTGCCAGCAGCTTTTGGTTGTACAATGAGCAGTTCTTC
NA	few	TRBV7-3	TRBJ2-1	CASSLSRDYNEQFF	TGTGCCAGCAGCTTAAGCAGGGATTACAATGAGCAGTTCTTC
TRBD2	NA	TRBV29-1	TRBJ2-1	CSVRREDPYNEQFF	TGCAGCGTCCGACGGGAGGACCCATACAATGAGCAGTTCTTC
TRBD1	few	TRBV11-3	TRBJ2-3	CASSQTGGSTDTQYF	TGTGCCAGCAGCCAGACAGGGGGTAGCACAGATACGCAGTATTTT
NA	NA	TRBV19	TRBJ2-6	CASSPPISGANVLTF	TGTGCCAGTAGCCCTCCTATCTCTGGGGCCAACGTCCTGACTTTC
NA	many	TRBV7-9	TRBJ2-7	CASSLGSGEQYF	TGTGCCAGCAGCTTAGGTTCAGGCGAGCAGTACTTC
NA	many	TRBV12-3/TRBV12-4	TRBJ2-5	CASSLVEDPETQYF	TGTGCCAGCAGTTTGGTTGAGGACCCGGAGACCCAGTACTTC
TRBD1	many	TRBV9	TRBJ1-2	CASSVYDTRGRDGYTF	TGTGCCAGCAGCGTATATGATACCAGGGGGCGCGATGGCTACACCTTC
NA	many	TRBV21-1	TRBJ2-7	CASSKGQGSYEQYF	TGTGCCAGCAGCAAAGGTCAGGGATCCTACGAGCAGTACTTC
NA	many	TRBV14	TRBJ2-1	CASSQEIGHREQFF	TGTGCCAGCAGCCAAGAAATAGGGCACCGCGAGCAGTTCTTC
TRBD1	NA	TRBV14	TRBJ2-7	CASSNRTGGLFEQYF	TGTGCCAGCAGCAACAGGACAGGGGGCCTATTTGAGCAGTACTTC
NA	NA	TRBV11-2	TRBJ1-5	CASSLALGGNQPQHF	TGTGCCAGCAGCTTAGCCCTTGGAGGCAATCAGCCCCAGCATTTT
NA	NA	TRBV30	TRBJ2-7	CAWRTVSYEQYF	TGTGCCTGGAGAACAGTATCCTACGAGCAGTACTTC
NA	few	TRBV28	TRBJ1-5	CASSLWQGSNQPQHF	TGTGCCAGCAGTTTATGGCAGGGGTCCAATCAGCCCCAGCATTTT
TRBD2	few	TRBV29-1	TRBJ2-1	CSVEGGGLVPYNEQFF	TGCAGCGTTGAAGGGGGGGGACTAGTCCCCTACAATGAGCAGTTCTTC
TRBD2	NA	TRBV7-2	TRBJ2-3	CASSHLAASTDTQYF	TGTGCCAGCAGCCACCTAGCGGCTAGCACAGATACGCAGTATTTT
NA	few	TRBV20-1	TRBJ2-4	CSARSPSHGNIQYF	TGCAGTGCTAGGTCGCCCAGCCACGGAAACATTCAGTACTTC
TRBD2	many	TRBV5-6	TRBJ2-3	CASSILAGFTDTQYF	TGTGCCAGCAGCATCTTAGCGGGATTCACAGATACGCAGTATTTT
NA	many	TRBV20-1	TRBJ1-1	CSARELAAEAFF	TGCAGTGCTAGGGAGCTGGCAGCTGAAGCTTTCTTT